This T cell receptor (beta chain) was retrieved from a study of CD8 T cells in ankylosing spondylitis. Findings and limits, study-wide: Ankylosing spondylitis blood appeared to carry a characteristic TCR beta motif of 7 or 8 highly homologous variants.

As regards this clonotype: The antigen remains undetermined.

Researchers built TCR beta libraries using quantitative 5'-RACE with molecular barcodes. TCRdb re-called the 5' RACE reads through MiXCR, storing one row per CDR3 protein. Altogether 450,000 or so distinct CDR3 sequences are present, 25% to 30% being singletons, with the ten largest covering about 0.9%. This sequence was found in a male donor with ankylosing spondylitis. Sequenced material: blood, either unsorted or a sorted T cell fraction (not recorded which).

The DNA for the CDR3 is TGTGCCACCAGCAGAGAAGTACTCCCGAACACCGGGGAGCTGTTTTTT. Encoded protein: CATSREVLPNTGELFF. The V call is TRBV15, the J call TRBJ2-2; D is unresolved. The V gene lost 0 bases and the J gene lost 0 bases, with 8 bases spanning the gap. Germline CDR1 reads LNHNV; CDR2 reads YYDKDF (reference sequence). The CDR3 has 16 residues.